The next 15 T cell receptor beta chains were all read from a single sample in a study of cytomegalovirus exposure and HLA in healthy donors. Use of 60 Vbeta and 13 Jbeta primers characterized the PCR. Measured with immunoSEQ multiplex PCR; TCRdb has only the in-frame clones, and not every one. The sample carries 200,000 to 250,000 clones, under 90% recorded once. Specimen: PBMCs. The source is a human donor in good health.

The CDR3 region is CASSTPGTDPLGYTF. Here the CDR3 DNA reads TGTGCCAGCAGCACGCCCGGGACAGACCCTCTAGGCTACACCTTC. This chain links TRBV4-2 with TRBJ1-2, with 7 bases fitting TRBD1. This CDR3 has 15 residues. Per the germline V gene, CDR1 is LGHNA and CDR2 is YNFKEQ. V dropped 5 bases and J dropped 8; count of bases not matched to a gene: 14.

The J gene is TRBJ1-1, the V gene TRBV28, with 9 bases matching TRBD1. The trim removed 7 bases at V and 9 bases at J, leaving 6 bases unmatched. The germline V gene encodes CDR1 MDHEN and CDR2 SYDVKM. The CDR3 totals 12 residues. The CDR3 DNA reads as TGTGCCAGCATTATACAGGGGGCCCAAGCTTTCTTT. It codes for CASIIQGAQAFF.

The chain carries TRBV7-2 and TRBJ2-2, with 10 bases fitting TRBD2. The CDR3 extends over 16 amino acids. V was clipped by 4 bases and J by 1 base; unmatched bases: 3. Per germline, CDR1 SGHTA and CDR2 FQGNSA. The CDR3 sequence is CASSWASGGNTGELFF. The DNA for the CDR3 is TGTGCCAGCAGCTGGGCTAGCGGGGGGAACACCGGGGAGCTGTTTTTT.

This sequence joins TRBV4-1 and TRBJ2-7, with TRBD2 matching 11 bases. CDR1 is MGHRA and CDR2 is YSYEKL in the germline V gene. The CDR3 covers 17 residues. V lost 2 bases, J lost 2 bases, and 8 bases stayed unmatched. The CDR3 DNA sequence: TGCGCCAGCAGCCAATTCTGGACTAGCGGGCCAACCTACGAGCAGTACTTC. It yields the protein CASSQFWTSGPTYEQYF.

The chain employs TRBV6-1 and TRBJ1-1; 12 bases align to TRBD1. The CDR3 totals 15 residues. With V trimmed by 5 bases and J by 5 bases, 6 bases remained unmatched. The germline V gene has CDR1 MNHNS and CDR2 SASEGT. CDR3 sequence: CASSHGTGGSTEAFF. CDR3 DNA: TGTGCCAGCAGTCATGGGACAGGGGGCTCTACTGAAGCTTTCTTT.

In DNA form, the CDR3 reads TGTGCCAGCAGTTTGAAGGGGGTGAACTATGGCTACACCTTC. Protein sequence: CASSLKGVNYGYTF. The rearrangement uses TRBV27 and TRBJ1-2; perhaps TRBD1 as D (6 bases). The ends were cut back, 3 bases at V and 2 bases at J, with 10 bases in the middle. Germline CDR1 MNHEY, CDR2 SMNVEV (reference sequence). The length of the CDR3 is 14 residues.

J is TRBJ2-7 and V is TRBV5-1; 15 nucleotides align to TRBD2. Germline V CDR1 and CDR2: SGHRS, YFSETQ. After removal of 4 bases from V and 2 bases from J, the junction contained 7 bases not matched to a gene. The CDR3 covers 17 residues. The CDR3 is CASSVGLAGGAPYEQYF. CDR3 coding DNA: TGCGCCAGCAGCGTGGGACTAGCGGGAGGAGCCCCCTACGAGCAGTACTTC.

The chain carries TRBV6-5 and TRBJ2-1; the match to TRBD2 covers 9 bases. Germline CDR1 and CDR2: MNHEY and SVGAGI. The length of the CDR3 is 15 residues. V dropped 6 bases and J dropped 5; count of bases not matched to a gene: 8. In DNA, the CDR3 is TGTGCCAGCAGACTCCCGGGACTAGCCGACAATGAGCAGTTCTTC. Its protein product is CASRLPGLADNEQFF.

The chain recombines TRBV5-8 with TRBJ1-4; TRBD1 aligns across 7 bases. Germline loops: CDR1 SGHTS, CDR2 YDEGEE. After removal of 4 bases from V and 7 bases from J, the junction contained 19 bases not matched to a gene. The CDR3 totals 18 residues. CDR3 bases: TGTGCCAGCAGCCGAAAGACAGGGATTGTACCCTTCCTTGAAAAACTGTTTTTT. This sequence encodes CASSRKTGIVPFLEKLFF.

The rearrangement joins TRBV7-2 to TRBJ2-2, with 7 bases lining up with TRBD2. Trimming at V came to 7 bases and at J to 5 bases, leaving 10 bases not matched to a gene. The CDR3 sequence is 15 residues long. The germline V gene encodes CDR1 SGHTA and CDR2 FQGNSA. DNA of the CDR3: TGTGCCAGCACCGGGGGAGGGTCTATTACCGGGGAGCTGTTTTTT. Residues: CASTGGGSITGELFF.

The chain uses TRBV18 and TRBJ2-7; 9 bases are a match to TRBD1. The V gene's germline CDR1 is KGHSH and CDR2 LQKENI. J lost 4 bases, V lost 4 bases, and 5 bases had no gene match. The length of the CDR3 is 14 residues. This CDR3 reads CASSQTGTGYEQYF. The CDR3 region has the DNA TGTGCCAGCTCACAAACCGGGACAGGGTACGAGCAGTACTTC.

The chain combines TRBV7-9 with TRBJ1-3, with D tentatively TRBD1 (5 bases). From germline, CDR1 is SEHNR and CDR2 FQNEAQ (reference sequence). CDR3 length equals 16 residues. The ends were cut back, 5 bases at V and 0 bases at J, with 14 bases in the middle. CDR3 DNA sequence: TGTGCCAGCAGCGTGGCGGGGGTGAGCTCTGGAAACACCATATATTTT. Residues: CASSVAGVSSGNTIYF.

V is TRBV14 and J is TRBJ2-3; no clear D. This CDR3 is built from 13 residues. Per the germline V gene, CDR1 is SGHDN and CDR2 is FVKESK. V lost 1 base to trimming and J lost 1 base, with 3 bases between them. The CDR3 DNA is TGTGCCAGCAGCCAAGCAGGCACAGATACGCAGTATTTT. Translated, it gives CASSQAGTDTQYF.

The V gene is TRBV7-2, the J gene TRBJ1-3, with D perhaps TRBD1 (6 bases). The CDR3 loop spans 14 amino acids. The V gene lost 1 base and the J gene lost 4 bases, with 8 bases spanning the gap. Germline lookup yields CDR1 SGHTA and CDR2 FQGNSA. CDR3: CASSLGRGGNTIYF. For the CDR3, the DNA is TGTGCCAGCAGCTTAGGCAGGGGCGGAAACACCATATATTTT. Full variable domain (rest looked up from reference TRBV7-2 and TRBJ1-3): GAGVSQSPSNKVTEKGKDVELRCDPISGHTALYWYRQSLGQGLEFLIYFQGNSAPDKSGLPSDRFSAERTGGSVSTLTIQRTQQEDSAVYLCASSLGRGGNTIYFGEGSWLTVV.

The V gene is TRBV19, the J gene TRBJ1-5; D perhaps matches TRBD1 (5 bases). Germline CDR1 reads LNHDA; CDR2 reads SQIVND (reference sequence). This CDR3 is built from 17 residues. V lost 2 bases, J lost 7 bases, and 21 bases lay in between. CDR3 DNA: TGTGCCAGTAGTATACCCCCAGCGGGGCGGGGAAGCCAGCCCCAGCATTTT. Encoded protein: CASSIPPAGRGSQPQHF.